One T cell receptor (beta chain) is described in this entry. This specimen comes from a study of STAT5B mutations in CD4+ large granular lymphocyte leukemia. Per the germline V gene, CDR1 is SNHLY and CDR2 is FYNNEI. There are 16 residues in the CDR3. With 5 bases clipped from V and 1 base from J, the junction kept 4 bases outside the gene matches. The protocol was immunoSEQ multiplex PCR, while the TCRdb copy is restricted to in-frame clones and leaves out a portion. This table has tens of thousands of clones, around 89% appearing once. The specimen was CD4+ T cells from blood buffy coats. The rearrangement uses TRBV2 and TRBJ2-3; 12 bases are shared with TRBD2. This sequence originates from a human donor in good health. CDR3 loop: CASSRTSGVRTDTQYF. For the CDR3, the DNA is TGTGCCAGCAGTAGGACTAGCGGGGTCCGCACAGATACGCAGTATTTT.